These T cell receptor beta chains were read from a single sample in a study of T cells after yellow fever vaccination. TCRdb reprocessed the 5' RACE reads via MiXCR and lists one record per CDR3 protein. The sample carries about 85,000 distinct CDR3 sequences, 13% recorded once. The starting material was CD8+ T cells not binding an NS4B(214-222) dextramer, sorted from PBMCs, obtained about 21 days after the first yellow fever vaccination. The receptors shown here come from a man between 18 and 35 years old who received the YFV17D yellow fever vaccine. The CDR3 runs from the conserved cysteine through the conserved F or W. Each record gives: CDR3 protein, V gene, J gene.

CDR3: CSARAPHRSSYEQYF; V: TRBV20-1; J: TRBJ2-7
CDR3: CASSVDGSSGNTIYF; V: TRBV9; J: TRBJ1-3
CDR3: CASSQDQGLSYEQYF; V: TRBV4-2; J: TRBJ2-7
CDR3: CASSPFSRSNGEAFF; V: TRBV3-1; J: TRBJ1-1
CDR3: CASSPTGGVNEKLFF; V: TRBV4-1; J: TRBJ1-4
CDR3: CASRPPGGTEAFF; V: TRBV7-9; J: TRBJ1-1
CDR3: CSVEIAGAEETQYF; V: TRBV29-1; J: TRBJ2-5
CDR3: CAKQLDEQYF; V: TRBV19; J: TRBJ2-7
CDR3: CASSLTDRRNTEAFF; V: TRBV12-3/TRBV12-4; J: TRBJ1-1
CDR3: CASSLMGGGTDTQYF; V: TRBV7-8; J: TRBJ2-3
CDR3: CASSSYRDRSYEQYF; V: TRBV27; J: TRBJ2-7
CDR3: CASSLLAGLSSYNEQFF; V: TRBV27; J: TRBJ2-1
CDR3: CASSQRDSPMGYTF; V: TRBV14; J: TRBJ1-2
CDR3: CASSYVSLTNYGYTF; V: TRBV6-2/TRBV6-3; J: TRBJ1-2
CDR3: CASSVATRDTQYF; V: TRBV9; J: TRBJ2-3
CDR3: CSVFRDSYGYTF; V: TRBV29-1; J: TRBJ1-2
CDR3: CSARVGRVTETQYF; V: TRBV20-1; J: TRBJ2-5
CDR3: CASGRDSVNEKLFF; V: TRBV7-2; J: TRBJ1-4
CDR3: CASSQEGTGLETQYF; V: TRBV7-9; J: TRBJ2-5
CDR3: CASSSQGTGIHEQFF; V: TRBV7-9; J: TRBJ2-1
CDR3: CASGQGYGIQYF; V: TRBV19; J: TRBJ2-4
CDR3: CASSGGTSGLYNEQFF; V: TRBV13; J: TRBJ2-1
CDR3: CASSLETGLWAYEQYF; V: TRBV7-9; J: TRBJ2-7